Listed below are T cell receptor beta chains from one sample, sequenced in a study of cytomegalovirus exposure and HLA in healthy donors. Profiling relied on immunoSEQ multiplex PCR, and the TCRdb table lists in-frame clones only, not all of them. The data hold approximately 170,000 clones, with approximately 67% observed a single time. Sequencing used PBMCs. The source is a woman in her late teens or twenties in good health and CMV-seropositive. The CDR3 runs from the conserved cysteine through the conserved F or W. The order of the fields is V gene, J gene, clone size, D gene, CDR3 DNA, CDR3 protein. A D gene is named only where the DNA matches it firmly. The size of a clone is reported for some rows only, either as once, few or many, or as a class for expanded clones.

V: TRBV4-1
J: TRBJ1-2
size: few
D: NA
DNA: TGCGCCAGCAGCCAAGACAGGTTGGGCTATGGCTACACCTTC
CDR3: CASSQDRLGYGYTF

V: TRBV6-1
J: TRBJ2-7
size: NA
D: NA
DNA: TGTGCCAGCAGTGAGGGTAGCGGATCCTACGAGCAGTACTTC
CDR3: CASSEGSGSYEQYF

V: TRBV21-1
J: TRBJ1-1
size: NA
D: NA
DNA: TGTGCCAGCAGCAAAGAATTGCAGTGGGAACAGAGGGCTCTGCAGAACACTGAAGCTTTCTTT
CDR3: CASSKELQWEQRALQNTEAFF

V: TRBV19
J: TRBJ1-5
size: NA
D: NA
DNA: TGTGCCAGTAAACGACAGGTCGGGAGCAATCAGCCCCAGCATTTT
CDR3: CASKRQVGSNQPQHF

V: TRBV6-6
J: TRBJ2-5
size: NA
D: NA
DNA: TGTGCCAGCAGTTACCCTGGGCCCCAAGAGACCCAGTACTTC
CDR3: CASSYPGPQETQYF

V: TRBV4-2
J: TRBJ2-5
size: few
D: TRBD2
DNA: TGTGCCAGCAGCCAAGTTGGGACTAGCAGAGAAGAGACCCAGTACTTC
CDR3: CASSQVGTSREETQYF

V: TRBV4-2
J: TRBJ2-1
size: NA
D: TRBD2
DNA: TGTGCCAGCAGCCAGGCACTAGCGGGGGCGAACAATGAGCAGTTCTTC
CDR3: CASSQALAGANNEQFF

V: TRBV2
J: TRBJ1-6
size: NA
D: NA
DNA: TGTGCCAGCAGTGAAGGAAAAGCGATCGCCTCCTATAATTCACCCCTCCACTTT
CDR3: CASSEGKAIASYNSPLHF

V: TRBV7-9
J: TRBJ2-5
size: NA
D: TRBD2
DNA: TGTGCCAGCAGCCCACTAGCGGGGGGGCTGTCGGGTGAGACCCAGTACTTC
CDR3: CASSPLAGGLSGETQYF

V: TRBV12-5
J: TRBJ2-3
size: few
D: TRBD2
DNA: TGTGCTAGTGGTCCGGGACTAGCGGGGACCAGGGATACGCAGTATTTT
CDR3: CASGPGLAGTRDTQYF

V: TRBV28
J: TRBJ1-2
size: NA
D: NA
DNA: TGTGCCAGCAGTTCACTACAGGGATCCTATGGCTACACCTTC
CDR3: CASSSLQGSYGYTF

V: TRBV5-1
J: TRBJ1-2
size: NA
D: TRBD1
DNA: TGCGCCAGCAGGGGACAGGGAGGACGCTACACCTTC
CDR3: CASRGQGGRYTF

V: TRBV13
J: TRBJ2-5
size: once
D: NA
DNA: TGTGCCAGCAACTGGTGGGGGGAAGAGACCCAGTACTTC
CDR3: CASNWWGEETQYF

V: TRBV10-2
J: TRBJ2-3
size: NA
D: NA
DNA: TGCGCCAGCAGTGCGATAGCGGACACAGATACGCAGTATTTT
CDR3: CASSAIADTDTQYF

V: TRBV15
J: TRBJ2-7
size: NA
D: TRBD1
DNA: TGTGCCACCAGCAGTCAGACAGGGTACGAGCAGTACTTC
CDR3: CATSSQTGYEQYF

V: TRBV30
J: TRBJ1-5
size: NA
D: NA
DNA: TGTGCCTGGAGTGGGGGACTCCCCAATCAGCCCCAGCATTTT
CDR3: CAWSGGLPNQPQHF

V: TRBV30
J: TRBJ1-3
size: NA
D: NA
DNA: TGTGCCTGGAGGGCCCGTCAGGGGAACTCTGGAAACACCATATATTTT
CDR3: CAWRARQGNSGNTIYF

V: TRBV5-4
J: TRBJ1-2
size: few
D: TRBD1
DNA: TGTGCCAGCAGCGCCGACAGGGGGCAGAGGGGCGGCTACACCTTC
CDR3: CASSADRGQRGGYTF

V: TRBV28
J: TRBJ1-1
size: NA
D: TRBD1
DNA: TGTGCCAGCAGTTTATGGGGACAGACTGAAGCTTTCTTT
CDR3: CASSLWGQTEAFF

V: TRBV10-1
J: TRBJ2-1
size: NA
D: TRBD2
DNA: TGCGCCAGCTCCCTTGGGACTAGCGGGAGAACTGAGCAGTTCTTC
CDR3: CASSLGTSGRTEQFF

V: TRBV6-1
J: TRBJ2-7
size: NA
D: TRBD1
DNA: TGTGCCAGCAGACCTGGGAGACAGGGGAATTACGAGCAGTACTTC
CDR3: CASRPGRQGNYEQYF

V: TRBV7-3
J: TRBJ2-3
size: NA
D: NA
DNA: TGTGCCAGCAGCTTAAATCCAGGGGTCGGGGCAGATACGCAGTATTTT
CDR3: CASSLNPGVGADTQYF

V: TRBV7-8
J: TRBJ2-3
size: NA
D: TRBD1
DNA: TGTGCCAGCAGACTAACCTGGGGACAGGGGTGGTCAGATACGCAGTATTTT
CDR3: CASRLTWGQGWSDTQYF

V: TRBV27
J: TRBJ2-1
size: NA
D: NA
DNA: TGTGCCAGCAGTTCCACCAGGGTATTCGGTGAGCAGTTCTTC
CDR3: CASSSTRVFGEQFF

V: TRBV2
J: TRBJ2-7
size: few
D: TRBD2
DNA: TGTGCCAGCAGTGGACTAGCGAACTACGAGCAGTACTTC
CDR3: CASSGLANYEQYF

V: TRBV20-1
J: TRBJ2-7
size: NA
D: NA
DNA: TGCAGTGCTACCCTACTCAACGAGCAGTACTTC
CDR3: CSATLLNEQYF

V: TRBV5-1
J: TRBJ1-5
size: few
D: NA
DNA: TGCGCCAGCAGCAGCGGGTACGATGACAATCAGCCCCAGCATTTT
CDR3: CASSSGYDDNQPQHF

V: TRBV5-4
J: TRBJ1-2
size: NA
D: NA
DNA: TGTGCCAGCAGCTTTGACAGAGGCTATGGCTACACCTTC
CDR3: CASSFDRGYGYTF

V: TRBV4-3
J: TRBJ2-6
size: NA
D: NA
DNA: TGCGCCAGCAGCCAATCCACAGGGTCGGGGGCCAACGTCCTGACTTTC
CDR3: CASSQSTGSGANVLTF

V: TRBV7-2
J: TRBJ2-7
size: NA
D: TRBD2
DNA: TGTGCCAGCAGCCCAAAAAGCGGGAGAGCCTACGAGCAGTACTTC
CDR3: CASSPKSGRAYEQYF

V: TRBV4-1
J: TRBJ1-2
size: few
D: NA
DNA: TGCGCCAGCAGCCAAGAGGGCCAGGGAAGCCGGTCCTATGGCTACACCTTC
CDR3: CASSQEGQGSRSYGYTF

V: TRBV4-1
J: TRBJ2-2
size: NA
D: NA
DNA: TGCGCCAGCACCGCGGGGACCGGGGAGCTGTTTTTT
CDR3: CASTAGTGELFF

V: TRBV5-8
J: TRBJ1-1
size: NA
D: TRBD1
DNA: TGTGCCAGCAGCTCGGGACAGGGGCTTGCCACTGAAGCTTTCTTT
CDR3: CASSSGQGLATEAFF

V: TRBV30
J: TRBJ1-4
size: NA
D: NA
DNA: TGTGCCTGGAGTGCACAGGGTGAAAAACTGTTTTTT
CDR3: CAWSAQGEKLFF

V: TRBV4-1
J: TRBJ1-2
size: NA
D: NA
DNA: TGCGCCAGCAGCCAAGTTAAGGACTCGGATGGCTACACCTTC
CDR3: CASSQVKDSDGYTF

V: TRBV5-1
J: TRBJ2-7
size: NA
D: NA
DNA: TGCGCCAGCAGCTTCACCTACGAGCAGTACTTC
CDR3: CASSFTYEQYF

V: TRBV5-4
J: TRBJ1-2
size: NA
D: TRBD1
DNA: TGTGCCAGCAGTAGGGACAGAGGTACCTATGGCTACACCTTC
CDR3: CASSRDRGTYGYTF

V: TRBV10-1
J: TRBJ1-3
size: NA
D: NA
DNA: TGCGCCAGCAGTGAAACATCCGCCTCTGGAAACACCATATATTTT
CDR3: CASSETSASGNTIYF

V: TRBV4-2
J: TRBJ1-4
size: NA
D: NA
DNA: TGTGCCAGCAGCCAAGTCCCGGGGAGGGGGGTAAAGGATAATGAAAAACTGTTTTTT
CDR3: CASSQVPGRGVKDNEKLFF

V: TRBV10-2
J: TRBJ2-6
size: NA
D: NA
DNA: TGCGCCAGCAGTGAGTCGGCGGTAGCTGGGGCCAACGTCCTGACTTTC
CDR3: CASSESAVAGANVLTF

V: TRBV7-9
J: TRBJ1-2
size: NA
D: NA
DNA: TGTGCCAGCAGCGAATCGGGGGGCTACACCTTC
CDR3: CASSESGGYTF

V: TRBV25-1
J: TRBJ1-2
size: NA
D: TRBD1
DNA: TGTGCCAGCAGTCAAAGGACAGGGAACTATGGCTACACCTTC
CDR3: CASSQRTGNYGYTF

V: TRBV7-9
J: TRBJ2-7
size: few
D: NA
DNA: TGTGCCAGCAGCTTTACTACAGGCTACGAGCAGTACTTC
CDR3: CASSFTTGYEQYF

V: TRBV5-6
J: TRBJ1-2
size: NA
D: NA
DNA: TGTGCCAGCACCACCTTACCGGGGCGGGGATATGGCTACACCTTC
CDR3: CASTTLPGRGYGYTF

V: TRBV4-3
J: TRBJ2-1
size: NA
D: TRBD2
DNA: TGCGCCAGCAGCCAAGACCCTAGCGGGAATGAGCAGTTCTTC
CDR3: CASSQDPSGNEQFF

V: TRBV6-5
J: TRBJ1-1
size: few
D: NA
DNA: TGTGCCAGCAGTTATGAGGGAGGGACTCGGACTGAAGCTTTCTTT
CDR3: CASSYEGGTRTEAFF

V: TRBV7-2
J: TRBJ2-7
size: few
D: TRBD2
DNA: TGTGCCAGCAGCCCACGGGGGGGCTACGAGCAGTACTTC
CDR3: CASSPRGGYEQYF

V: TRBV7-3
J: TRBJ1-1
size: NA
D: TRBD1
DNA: TGTGCCAGCAGCTTCAACAGGGGGCGCCTGACTGAAGCTTTCTTT
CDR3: CASSFNRGRLTEAFF

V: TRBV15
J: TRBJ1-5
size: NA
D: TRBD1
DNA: TGTGCCACCAGCAGAGGAGGGACAGTTAGTAGGTTCCAGCATTTT
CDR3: CATSRGGTVSRFQHF

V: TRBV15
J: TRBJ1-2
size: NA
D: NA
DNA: TGTGCCACCAGCAGAGTAGAGGGTGTATTTGGCTACACCTTC
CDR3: CATSRVEGVFGYTF